This T cell receptor beta chain was found in a study of patients and donors after allogeneic stem cell transplantation. TCRdb recomputed calls from the RT-PCR reads with MiXCR, one row per CDR3 protein. The table records about 160,000 distinct CDR3 sequences, 24% of them present only once. This CDR3 region has 14 residues. V lost 0 bases, J lost 5 bases, and 8 bases lay in between. CDR1 and CDR2 (germline): SGHRS, YFSETQ. The rearrangement uses TRBV5-1 and TRBJ2-2; D not resolved. This TCR was recovered from a human donor who was either an allogeneic HSCT recipient or a stem cell or donor lymphocyte infusion donor (not recorded which). It is not recorded whose cells these are; they may come from a transplant donor. The sequenced sample consisted of blood, either unsorted or a sorted T cell fraction (not recorded which). CDR3 amino acids: CASSLEAPTGELFF. Here the CDR3 DNA reads TGCGCCAGCAGCTTGGAGGCGCCGACCGGGGAGCTGTTTTTT.